This T cell receptor (beta chain) originates from a study of cytomegalovirus exposure and HLA in healthy donors. Primers for the PCR totalled 60 Vbeta and 13 Jbeta. This table comes from immunoSEQ multiplex PCR, and its TCRdb copy is limited to in-frame clones, with some not included. This repertoire comprises 25,000 to 30,000 clones; its ten largest clones make up 0.55% to 0.75%. A word on this clone: Its specificity is unknown.

The germline V gene has CDR1 MNHEY and CDR2 SVGAGI. CDR3 length: 13 residues. With 10 bases clipped from V and 0 bases from J, the junction kept 3 bases outside the gene matches. Study-level points and caveats: Presence/absence analyses assumed roughly uniform sequencing depth across donors.

The sequenced material came from PBMCs. V and J are TRBV6-5 and TRBJ2-7; TRBD2 aligns across 10 bases. This TCR derives from a man aged 25-45 years in good health and CMV-seronegative. The CDR3 region has the DNA TGTGCCACCTTAGCGGGAGGCTCCTACGAGCAGTACTTC. Translation: CATLAGGSYEQYF.